The rows below give T cell receptor beta chains drawn from one sample of a study of OX40 agonist ivuxolimab in advanced cancers. The data were produced by immunoSEQ multiplex PCR, yet TCRdb's version contains in-frame clones alone and is incomplete. The repertoire holds approximately 40,000 clones, about 88% seen once, with roughly an eighth in the top ten. This specimen was CD4+ or CD8+ T cells sorted from blood, taken in a trial of the OX40 agonist ivuxolimab. These receptors all come from an adult with an advanced solid tumor such as melanoma, head and neck, liver or kidney cancer. The CDR3 runs from the conserved cysteine through the conserved F or W. The order of the fields is V gene, J gene, D gene, CDR3 protein, CDR3 DNA. The D gene is left open where the match is weak.

TRBV11-3	TRBJ2-3	TRBD1	CASSHGQGADTQYF	TGTGCCAGCAGCCACGGACAGGGCGCAGATACGCAGTATTTT
TRBV19	TRBJ2-3	-	CASSGGGKDTQYF	TGTGCCAGCTCGGGAGGGGGCAAAGATACGCAGTATTTT
TRBV7-8	TRBJ1-1	-	CASRGRAIEAFF	TGTGCCAGCAGGGGAAGAGCGATTGAAGCTTTCTTT
TRBV7-2	TRBJ1-2	-	CASSLEGVYGYTF	TGTGCCAGCAGCTTAGAGGGGGTCTATGGCTACACCTTC
TRBV5-4	TRBJ2-7	TRBD2	CASSWEASGSYEQYF	TGTGCCAGCAGCTGGGAGGCTAGCGGGAGTTACGAGCAGTACTTC
TRBV21-1	TRBJ1-5	-	CASRKGTGLHQPQHF	TGTGCCAGCAGAAAAGGGACAGGCCTCCATCAGCCCCAGCATTTT
TRBV4-1	TRBJ1-5	TRBD1	CASSQTGAVQPQHF	TGCGCCAGCAGCCAAACAGGGGCGGTTCAGCCCCAGCATTTT
TRBV19	TRBJ2-5	TRBD2	CASSISGRADETQYF	TGTGCCAGTAGTATAAGCGGGAGGGCCGACGAGACCCAGTACTTC
TRBV27	TRBJ2-2	-	CASSWGLDTGELFF	TGTGCCAGCAGTTGGGGGCTCGACACCGGGGAGCTGTTTTTT
TRBV2	TRBJ1-2	-	CASIQVVYGYTF	TGTGCCAGCATCCAGGTCGTCTATGGCTACACCTTC
TRBV27	TRBJ2-1	-	CASSLFTKQGEQFF	TGTGCCAGCAGTTTATTCACTAAACAAGGTGAGCAGTTCTTC
TRBV7-8	TRBJ2-7	-	CASSLFVDGKYEQYF	TGTGCCAGCAGCCTCTTCGTCGACGGCAAGTACGAGCAGTACTTC
TRBV10-1	TRBJ1-4	-	CASSERPGRLEEKLFF	TGCGCCAGCAGTGAAAGGCCAGGGAGATTGGAGGAAAAACTGTTTTTT